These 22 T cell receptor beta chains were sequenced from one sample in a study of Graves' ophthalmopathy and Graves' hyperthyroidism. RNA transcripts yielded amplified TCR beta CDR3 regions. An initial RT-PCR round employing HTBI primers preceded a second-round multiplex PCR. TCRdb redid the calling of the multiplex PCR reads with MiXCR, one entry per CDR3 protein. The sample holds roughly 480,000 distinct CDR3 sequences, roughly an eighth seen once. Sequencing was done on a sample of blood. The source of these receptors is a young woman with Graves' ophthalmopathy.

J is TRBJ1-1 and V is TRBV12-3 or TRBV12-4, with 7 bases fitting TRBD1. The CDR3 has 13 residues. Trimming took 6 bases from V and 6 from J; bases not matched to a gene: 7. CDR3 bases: TGTGCCAGCAGCTCCAGGGGGACCCCTGAAGCTTTCTTT. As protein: CASSSRGTPEAFF.

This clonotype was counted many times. Written as DNA, the CDR3 is TGTGCCAGCAGTTTATCCCGATCAGCCCCGCATTTT. This sequence encodes CASSLSRSAPHF. This chain connects TRBV12-3 or TRBV12-4 to TRBJ1-5, with D uncertain. V lost 2 bases and J lost 15, with 14 bases in between. CDR3 length equals 12 residues.

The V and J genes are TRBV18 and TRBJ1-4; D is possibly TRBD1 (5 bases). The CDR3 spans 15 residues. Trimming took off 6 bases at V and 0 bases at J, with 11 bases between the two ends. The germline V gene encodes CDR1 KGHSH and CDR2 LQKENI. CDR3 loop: CASSGTYATNEKLFF. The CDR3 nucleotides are TGTGCCAGCTCCGGGACGTATGCAACTAATGAAAAACTGTTTTTT.

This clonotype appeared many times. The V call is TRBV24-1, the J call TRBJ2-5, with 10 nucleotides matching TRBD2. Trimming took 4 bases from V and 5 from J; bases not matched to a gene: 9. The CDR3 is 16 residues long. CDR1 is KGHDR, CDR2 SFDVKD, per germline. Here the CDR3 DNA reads TGTGCCACCAGTGACCCCAGCGGGGGGGCCTCGGAGACCCAGTACTTC. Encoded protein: CATSDPSGGASETQYF.

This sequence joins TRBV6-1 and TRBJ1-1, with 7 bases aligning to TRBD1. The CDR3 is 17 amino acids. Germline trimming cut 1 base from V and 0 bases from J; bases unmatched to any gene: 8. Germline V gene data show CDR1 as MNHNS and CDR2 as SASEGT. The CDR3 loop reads CASSEVLFGQVNTEAFF. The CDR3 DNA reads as TGTGCCAGCAGTGAAGTCCTCTTTGGACAGGTGAACACTGAAGCTTTCTTT.

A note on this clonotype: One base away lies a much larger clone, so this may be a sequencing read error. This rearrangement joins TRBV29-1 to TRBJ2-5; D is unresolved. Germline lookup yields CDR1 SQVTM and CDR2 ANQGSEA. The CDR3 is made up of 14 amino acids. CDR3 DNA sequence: TGCAGCGTTGGGGGTAGGGCACTACAAGAGACCAAGTACTTC. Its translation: CSVGGRALQETKYF.

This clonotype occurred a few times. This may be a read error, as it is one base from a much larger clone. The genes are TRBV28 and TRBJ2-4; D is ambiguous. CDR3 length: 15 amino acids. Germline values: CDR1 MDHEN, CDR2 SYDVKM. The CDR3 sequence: CASSLDRPPGDIKYF. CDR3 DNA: TGTGCCAGCAGTTTAGACCGGCCCCCGGGCGACATTAAGTACTTC.

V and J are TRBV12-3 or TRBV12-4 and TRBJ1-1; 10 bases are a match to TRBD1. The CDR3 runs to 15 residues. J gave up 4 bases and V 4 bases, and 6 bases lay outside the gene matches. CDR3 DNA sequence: TGTGCCAGCAGTTCAGGGGGACAGGGGATCACTGAAGCTTTCTTT. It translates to CASSSGGQGITEAFF.

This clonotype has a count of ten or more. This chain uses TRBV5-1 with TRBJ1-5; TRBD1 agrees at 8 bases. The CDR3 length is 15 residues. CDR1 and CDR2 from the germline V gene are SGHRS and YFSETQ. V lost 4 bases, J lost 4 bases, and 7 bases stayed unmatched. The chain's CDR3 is CASSPGQGANQPQHF. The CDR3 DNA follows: TGCGCCAGCAGCCCTGGACAGGGCGCAAATCAGCCCCAGCATTTT.

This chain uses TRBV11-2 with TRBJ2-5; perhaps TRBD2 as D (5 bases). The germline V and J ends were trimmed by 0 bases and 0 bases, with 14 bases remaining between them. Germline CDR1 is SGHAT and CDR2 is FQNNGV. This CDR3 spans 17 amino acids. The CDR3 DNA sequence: TGTGCCAGCAGCTTAGATTACCTAGCCCAAAACCAAGAGACCCAGTACTTC. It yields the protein CASSLDYLAQNQETQYF.

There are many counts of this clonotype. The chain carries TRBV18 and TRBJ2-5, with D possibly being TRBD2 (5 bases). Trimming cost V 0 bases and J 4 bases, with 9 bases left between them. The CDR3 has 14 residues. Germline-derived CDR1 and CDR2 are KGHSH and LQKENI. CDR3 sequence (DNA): TGTGCCAGCTCACCACCGTCCGGGGTAGAGACCCAGTACTTC. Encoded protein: CASSPPSGVETQYF.

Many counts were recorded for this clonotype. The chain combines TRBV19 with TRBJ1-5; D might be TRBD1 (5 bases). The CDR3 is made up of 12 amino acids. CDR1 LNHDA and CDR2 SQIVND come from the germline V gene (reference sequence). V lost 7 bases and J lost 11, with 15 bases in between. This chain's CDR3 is CASTPGGGAQHF. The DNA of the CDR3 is TGTGCCAGTACCCCGGGGGGAGGAGCCCAGCATTTT.

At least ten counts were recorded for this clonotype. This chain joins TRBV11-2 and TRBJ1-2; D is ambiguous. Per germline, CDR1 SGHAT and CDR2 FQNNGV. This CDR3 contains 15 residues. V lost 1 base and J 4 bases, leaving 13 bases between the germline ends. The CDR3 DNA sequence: TGTGCCAGCAGCTTAGGCGCGGACCCTACCTATGGCTACACCTTC. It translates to CASSLGADPTYGYTF. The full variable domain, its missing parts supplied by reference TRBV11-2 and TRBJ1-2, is EAGVAQSPRYKIIEKRQSVAFWCNPISGHATLYWYQQILGQGPKLLIQFQNNGVVDDSQLPKDRFSAERLKGVDSTLKIQPAKLEDSAVYLCASSLGADPTYGYTFGSGTRLTVV.

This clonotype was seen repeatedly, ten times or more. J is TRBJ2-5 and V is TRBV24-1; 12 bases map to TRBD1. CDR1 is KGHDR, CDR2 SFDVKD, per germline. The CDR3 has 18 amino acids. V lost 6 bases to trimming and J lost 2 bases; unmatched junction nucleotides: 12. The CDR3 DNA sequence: TGTGCCACCAGTCCCGGGACAGGGGGCCCGGGAGGGCAAGAGACCCAGTACTTC. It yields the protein CATSPGTGGPGGQETQYF.

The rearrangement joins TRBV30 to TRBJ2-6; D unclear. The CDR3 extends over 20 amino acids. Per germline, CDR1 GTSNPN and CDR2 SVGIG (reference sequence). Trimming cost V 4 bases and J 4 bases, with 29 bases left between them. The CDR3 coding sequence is TGTGCCTGGAAAAGCTATGTTGGGCAACCAAAACATTCAGGGGCCAACGTCCTGACTTTC. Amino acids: CAWKSYVGQPKHSGANVLTF. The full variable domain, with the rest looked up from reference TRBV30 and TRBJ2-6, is SQTIHQWPATLVQPVGSPLSLECTVEGTSNPNLYWYRQAAGRGLQLLFYSVGIGQISSEVPQNLSASRPQDRQFILSSKKLLLSDSGFYLCAWKSYVGQPKHSGANVLTFGAGSRLTVL.

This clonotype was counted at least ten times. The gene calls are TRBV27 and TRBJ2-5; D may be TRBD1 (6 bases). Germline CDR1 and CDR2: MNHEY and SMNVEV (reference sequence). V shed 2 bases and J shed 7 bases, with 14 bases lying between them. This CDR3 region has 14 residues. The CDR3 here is CASSLLGQYGTQYF. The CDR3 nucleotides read TGTGCCAGCAGTTTACTCGGACAGTACGGGACCCAGTACTTC.

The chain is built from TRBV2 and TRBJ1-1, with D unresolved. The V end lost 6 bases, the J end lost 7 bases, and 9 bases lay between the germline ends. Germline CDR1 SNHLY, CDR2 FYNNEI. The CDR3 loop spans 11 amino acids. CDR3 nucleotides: TGTGCCAGCAGGGACGACGGTGAAGCTTTCTTT. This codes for CASRDDGEAFF.

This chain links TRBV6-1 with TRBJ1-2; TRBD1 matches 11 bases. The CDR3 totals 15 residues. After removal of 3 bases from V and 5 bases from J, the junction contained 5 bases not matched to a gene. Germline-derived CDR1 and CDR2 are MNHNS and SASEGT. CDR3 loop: CASSDGTGGKYGYTF. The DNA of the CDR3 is TGTGCCAGCAGTGATGGGACAGGGGGAAAATATGGCTACACCTTC.

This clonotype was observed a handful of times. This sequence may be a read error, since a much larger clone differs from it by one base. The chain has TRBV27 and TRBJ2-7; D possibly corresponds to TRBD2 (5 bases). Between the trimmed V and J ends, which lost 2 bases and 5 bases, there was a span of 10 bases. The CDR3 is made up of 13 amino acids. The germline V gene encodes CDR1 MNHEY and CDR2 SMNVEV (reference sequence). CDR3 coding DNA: TGTGCCAGCAGTTTAACGGGAATTAACGAGCAGTACGTC. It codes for CASSLTGINEQYV.

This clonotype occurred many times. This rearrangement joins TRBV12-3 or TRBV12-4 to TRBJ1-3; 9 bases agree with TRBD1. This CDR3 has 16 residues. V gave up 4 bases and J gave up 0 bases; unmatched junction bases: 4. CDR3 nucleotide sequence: TGTGCCAGCAGTTCGGGACAGGGTAACTCTGGAAACACCATATATTTT. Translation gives CASSSGQGNSGNTIYF.

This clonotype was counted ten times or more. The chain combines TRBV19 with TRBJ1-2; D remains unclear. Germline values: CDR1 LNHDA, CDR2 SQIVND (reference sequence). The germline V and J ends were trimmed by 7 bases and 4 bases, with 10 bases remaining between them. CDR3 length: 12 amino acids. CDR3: CASTERGYGYTF. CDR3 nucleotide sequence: TGTGCCAGTACCGAGCGCGGCTATGGCTACACCTTC.

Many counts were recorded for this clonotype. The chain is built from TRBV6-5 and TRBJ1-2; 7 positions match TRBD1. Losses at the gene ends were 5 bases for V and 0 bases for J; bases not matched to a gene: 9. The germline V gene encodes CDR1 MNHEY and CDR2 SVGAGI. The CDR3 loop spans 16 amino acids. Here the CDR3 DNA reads TGTGCCAGCAGTCACGCTAAAGGGACAGCTAACTATGGCTACACCTTC. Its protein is CASSHAKGTANYGYTF.